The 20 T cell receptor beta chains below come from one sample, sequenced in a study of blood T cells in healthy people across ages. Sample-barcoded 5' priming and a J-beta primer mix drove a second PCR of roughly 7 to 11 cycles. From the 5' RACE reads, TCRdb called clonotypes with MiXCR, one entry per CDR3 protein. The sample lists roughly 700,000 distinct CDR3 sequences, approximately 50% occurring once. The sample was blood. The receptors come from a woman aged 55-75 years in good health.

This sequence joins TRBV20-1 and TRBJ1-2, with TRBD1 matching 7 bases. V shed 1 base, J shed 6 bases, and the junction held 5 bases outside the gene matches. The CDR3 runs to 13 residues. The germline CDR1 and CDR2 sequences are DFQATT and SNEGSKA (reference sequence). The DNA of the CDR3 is TGCAGTGCTAGAGTTGGGACAGTAGATGGCTACACCTTC. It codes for CSARVGTVDGYTF.

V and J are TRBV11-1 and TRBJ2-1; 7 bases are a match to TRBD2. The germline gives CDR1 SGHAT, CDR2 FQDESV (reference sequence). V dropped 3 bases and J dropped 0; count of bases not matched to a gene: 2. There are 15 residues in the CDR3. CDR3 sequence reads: CASSLTSNSYNEQFF. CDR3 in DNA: TGTGCCAGCAGCTTGACTAGCAACTCCTACAATGAGCAGTTCTTC.

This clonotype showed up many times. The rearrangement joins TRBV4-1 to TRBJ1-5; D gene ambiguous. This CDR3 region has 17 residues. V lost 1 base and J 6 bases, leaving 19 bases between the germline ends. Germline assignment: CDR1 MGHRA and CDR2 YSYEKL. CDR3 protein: CASSQALTRGVGQPQHF. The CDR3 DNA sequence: TGCGCCAGCAGCCAAGCCTTGACACGTGGGGTTGGTCAGCCCCAGCATTTT.

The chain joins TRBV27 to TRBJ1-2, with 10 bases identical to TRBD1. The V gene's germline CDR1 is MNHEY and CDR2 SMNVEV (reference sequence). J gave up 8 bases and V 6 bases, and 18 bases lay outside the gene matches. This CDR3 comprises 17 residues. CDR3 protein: CASSQRPTRQGAEGYTF. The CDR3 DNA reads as TGTGCCAGCAGCCAGAGGCCGACTCGACAGGGGGCAGAGGGCTACACCTTC.

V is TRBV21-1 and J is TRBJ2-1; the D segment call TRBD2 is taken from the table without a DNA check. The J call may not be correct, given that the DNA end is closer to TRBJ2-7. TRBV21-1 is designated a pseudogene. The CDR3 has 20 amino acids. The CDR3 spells CASSTSLGTSGSFSYNEQYF. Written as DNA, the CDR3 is TGTGCCAGCAGCACCTCCCTGGGGACTAGCGGCAGTTTCTCCTACAATGAGCAGTACTTC.

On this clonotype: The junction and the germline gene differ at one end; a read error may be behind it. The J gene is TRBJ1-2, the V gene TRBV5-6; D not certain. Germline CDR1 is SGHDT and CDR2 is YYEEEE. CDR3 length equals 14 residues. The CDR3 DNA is TGTGCCAGCAGCTTGGCCAACCAGGCGGAGGGCTACATCTTC. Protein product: CASSLANQAEGYIF.

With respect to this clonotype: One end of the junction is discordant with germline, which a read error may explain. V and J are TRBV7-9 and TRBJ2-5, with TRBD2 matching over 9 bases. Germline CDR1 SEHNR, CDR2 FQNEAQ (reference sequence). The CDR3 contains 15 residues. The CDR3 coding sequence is TGTGCCAGCAGCCTAGCGGGGACGTACCAAGAGACCCAGTACTTC. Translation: CASSLAGTYQETQYF.

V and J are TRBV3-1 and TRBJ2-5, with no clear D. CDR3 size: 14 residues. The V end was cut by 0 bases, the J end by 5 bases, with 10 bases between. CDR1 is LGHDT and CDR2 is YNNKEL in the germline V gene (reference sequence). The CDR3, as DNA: TGTGCCAGCAGCCAAGATTACCTGGGGGAGACCCAGTACTTC. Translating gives CASSQDYLGETQYF.

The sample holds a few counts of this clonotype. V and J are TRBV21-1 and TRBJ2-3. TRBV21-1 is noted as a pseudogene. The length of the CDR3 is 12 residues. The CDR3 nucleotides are TGTGCCACAGTAACTAGCACAGATACGCAGTATTTT. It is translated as CATVTSTDTQYF.

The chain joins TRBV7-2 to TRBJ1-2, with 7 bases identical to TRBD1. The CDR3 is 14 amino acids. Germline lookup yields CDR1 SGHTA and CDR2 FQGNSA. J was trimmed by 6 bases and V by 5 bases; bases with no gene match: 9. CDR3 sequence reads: CASSVGGSGNGYTF. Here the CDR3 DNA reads TGTGCCAGCAGCGTAGGGGGCTCGGGAAATGGCTACACCTTC.

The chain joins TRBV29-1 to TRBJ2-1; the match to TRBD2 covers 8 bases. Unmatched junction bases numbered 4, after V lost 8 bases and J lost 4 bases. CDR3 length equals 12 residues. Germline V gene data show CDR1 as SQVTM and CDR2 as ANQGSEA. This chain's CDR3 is CSTGGGYNEQFF. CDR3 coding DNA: TGCAGCACCGGGGGGGGTTACAATGAGCAGTTCTTC.

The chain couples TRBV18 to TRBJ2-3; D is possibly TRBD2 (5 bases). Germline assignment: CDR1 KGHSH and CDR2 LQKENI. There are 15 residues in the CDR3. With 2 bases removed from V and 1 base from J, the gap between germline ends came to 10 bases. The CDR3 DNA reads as TGTGCCAGCTCACCAGGGAGCAGCGGCACAGATACGCAGTATTTT. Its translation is CASSPGSSGTDTQYF. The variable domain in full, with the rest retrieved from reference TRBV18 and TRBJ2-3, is NAGVMQNPRHLVRRRGQEARLRCSPMKGHSHVYWYRQLPEEGLKFMVYLQKENIIDESGMPKERFSAEFPKEGPSILRIQQVVRGDSAAYFCASSPGSSGTDTQYFGPGTRLTVL.

Here the CDR3 DNA reads TGTGCCAGCAGCCCCGTGGCGGGAGGGCCCCAGTACGAGCAGTACTTC. Protein: CASSPVAGGPQYEQYF. The rearrangement links TRBV5-4 to TRBJ2-7; 9 bases line up with TRBD2. Per the germline V gene, CDR1 is SGHNT and CDR2 is YYREEE (reference sequence). Trimming cost V 4 bases and J 4 bases; bases outside gene matches: 12. The CDR3 totals 16 residues.

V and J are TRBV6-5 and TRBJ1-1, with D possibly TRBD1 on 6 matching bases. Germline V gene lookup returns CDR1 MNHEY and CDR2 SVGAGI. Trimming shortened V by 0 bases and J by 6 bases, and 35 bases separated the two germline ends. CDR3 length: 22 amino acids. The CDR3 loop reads CASSYSSLNREATPVRNAEAFF. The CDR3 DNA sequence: TGTGCCAGCAGTTACTCGAGTCTCAACAGGGAGGCCACACCAGTTAGAAACGCTGAAGCTTTCTTT.

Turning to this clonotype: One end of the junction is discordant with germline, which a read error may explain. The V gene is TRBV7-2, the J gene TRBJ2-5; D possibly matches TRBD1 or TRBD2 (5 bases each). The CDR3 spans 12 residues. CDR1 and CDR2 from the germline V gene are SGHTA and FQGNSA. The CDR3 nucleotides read TGTGCCAGCAGCTTTCGACGGGGCGATGGGAACTTC. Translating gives CASSFRRGDGNF.

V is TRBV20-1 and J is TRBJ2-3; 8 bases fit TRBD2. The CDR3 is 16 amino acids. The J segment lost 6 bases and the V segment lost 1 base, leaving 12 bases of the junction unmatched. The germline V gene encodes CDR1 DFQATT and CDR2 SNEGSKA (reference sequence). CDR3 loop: CSARVRSGLAADTQYF. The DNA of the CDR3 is TGCAGTGCTAGAGTCCGATCCGGACTAGCAGCGGATACGCAGTATTTT.

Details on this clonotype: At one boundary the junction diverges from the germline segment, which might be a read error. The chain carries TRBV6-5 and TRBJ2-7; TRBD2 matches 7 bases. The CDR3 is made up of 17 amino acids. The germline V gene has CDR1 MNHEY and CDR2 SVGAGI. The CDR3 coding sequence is TGTGCCAGCAGTGACTCTTCTAGCGGAGGTCTGTTCTACGAGCAGTACTTC. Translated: CASSDSSSGGLFYEQYF.

In nucleotides, the CDR3 is TGTGCCAGCAGCTTAATGGGACAGGGCAGCAATCAGCCCCAGCATTTT. Its translation is CASSLMGQGSNQPQHF. The V call is TRBV7-6, the J call TRBJ1-5, with TRBD1 identical over 9 bases. This CDR3 comprises 16 residues. V shed 2 bases and J 1 base; nucleotides not matched to a gene: 3. Per the germline V gene, CDR1 is SGHVS and CDR2 is FNYEAQ.

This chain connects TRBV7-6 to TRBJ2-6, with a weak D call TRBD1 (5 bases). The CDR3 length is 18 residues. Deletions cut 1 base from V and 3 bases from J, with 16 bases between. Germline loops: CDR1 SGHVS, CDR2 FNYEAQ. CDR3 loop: CASSLENRPIGGANVLTF. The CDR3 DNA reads TGTGCCAGCAGCTTAGAGAACAGGCCGATTGGTGGGGCCAACGTCCTGACTTTC.

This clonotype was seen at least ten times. The CDR3, as DNA: TGCAGCGTTCTGGGGAAGGGACAGGGGTTAGAGACCCAGTACTTC. Translation: CSVLGKGQGLETQYF. The J gene is TRBJ2-5, the V gene TRBV29-1; 10 nucleotides match TRBD1. CDR1 SQVTM and CDR2 ANQGSEA come from the germline V gene. V lost 5 bases and J lost 4; bases outside the gene matches: 10. This CDR3 has 15 residues. Using reference TRBV29-1 and TRBJ2-5 for the parts outside the CDR3, the full variable domain is SAVISQKPSRDICQRGTSLTIQCQVDSQVTMMFWYRQQPGQSLTLIATANQGSEATYESGFVIDKFPISRPNLTFSTLTVSNMSPEDSSIYLCSVLGKGQGLETQYFGPGTRLLVL.